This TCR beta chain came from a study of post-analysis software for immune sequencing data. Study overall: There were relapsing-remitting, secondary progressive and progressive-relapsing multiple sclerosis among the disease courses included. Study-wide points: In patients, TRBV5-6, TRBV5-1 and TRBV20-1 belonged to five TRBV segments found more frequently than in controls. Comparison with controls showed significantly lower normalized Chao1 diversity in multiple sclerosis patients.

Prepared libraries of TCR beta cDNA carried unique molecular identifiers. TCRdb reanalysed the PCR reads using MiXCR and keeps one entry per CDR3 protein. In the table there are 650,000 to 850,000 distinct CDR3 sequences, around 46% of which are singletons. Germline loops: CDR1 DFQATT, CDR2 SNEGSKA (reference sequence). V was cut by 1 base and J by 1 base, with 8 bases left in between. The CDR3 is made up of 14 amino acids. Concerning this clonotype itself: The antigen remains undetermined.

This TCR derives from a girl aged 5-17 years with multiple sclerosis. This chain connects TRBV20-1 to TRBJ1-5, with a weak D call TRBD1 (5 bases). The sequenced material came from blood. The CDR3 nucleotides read TGCAGTGCTAGAGGATGGGACAGCAATCAGCCCCAGCATTTT. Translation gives CSARGWDSNQPQHF.